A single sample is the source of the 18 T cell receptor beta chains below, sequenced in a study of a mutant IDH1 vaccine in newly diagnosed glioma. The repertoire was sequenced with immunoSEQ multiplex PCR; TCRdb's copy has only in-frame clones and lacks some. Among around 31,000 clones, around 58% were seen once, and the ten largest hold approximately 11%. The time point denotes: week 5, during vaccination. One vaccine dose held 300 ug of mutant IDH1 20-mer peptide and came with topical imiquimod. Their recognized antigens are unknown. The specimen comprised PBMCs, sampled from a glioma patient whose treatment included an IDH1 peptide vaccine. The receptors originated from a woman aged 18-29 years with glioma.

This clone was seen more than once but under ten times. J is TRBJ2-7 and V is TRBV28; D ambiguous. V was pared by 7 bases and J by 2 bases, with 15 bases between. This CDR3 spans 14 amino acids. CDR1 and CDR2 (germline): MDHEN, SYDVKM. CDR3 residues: CASTEPRGTYEQYF. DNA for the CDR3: TGTGCCAGCACCGAACCTCGTGGAACCTACGAGCAGTACTTC.

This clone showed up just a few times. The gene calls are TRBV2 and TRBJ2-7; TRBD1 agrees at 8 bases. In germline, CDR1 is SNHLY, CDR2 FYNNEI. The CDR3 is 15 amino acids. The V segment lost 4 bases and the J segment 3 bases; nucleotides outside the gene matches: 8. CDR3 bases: TGTGCCAGCAGTGTTTACGGACAGGGCAGCTACGAGCAGTACTTC. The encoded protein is CASSVYGQGSYEQYF. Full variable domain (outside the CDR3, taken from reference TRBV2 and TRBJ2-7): EPEVTQTPSHQVTQMGQEVILRCVPISNHLYFYWYRQILGQKVEFLVSFYNNEISEKSEIFDDQFSVERPDGSNFTLKIRSTKLEDSAMYFCASSVYGQGSYEQYFGPGTRLTVT.

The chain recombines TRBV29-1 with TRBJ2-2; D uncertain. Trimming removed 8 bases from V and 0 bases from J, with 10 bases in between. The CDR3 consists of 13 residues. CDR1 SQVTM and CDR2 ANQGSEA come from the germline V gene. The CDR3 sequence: CSPRGANTGELFF. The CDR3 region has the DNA TGCAGCCCCCGTGGGGCGAACACCGGGGAGCTGTTTTTT.

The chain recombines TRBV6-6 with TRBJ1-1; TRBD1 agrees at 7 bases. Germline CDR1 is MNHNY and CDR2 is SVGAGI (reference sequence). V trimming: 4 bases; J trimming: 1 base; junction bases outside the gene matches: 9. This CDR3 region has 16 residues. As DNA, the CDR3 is TGTGCCAGCAGTTCCGAACAGGGGTGGACGAACACTGAAGCTTTCTTT. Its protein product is CASSSEQGWTNTEAFF.

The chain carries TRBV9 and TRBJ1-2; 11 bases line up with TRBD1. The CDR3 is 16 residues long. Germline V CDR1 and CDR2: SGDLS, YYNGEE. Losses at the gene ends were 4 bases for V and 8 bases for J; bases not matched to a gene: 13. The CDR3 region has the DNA TGTGCCAGCAGCCCAACAGATTGGGACAGGGGGAACGGCTACACCTTC. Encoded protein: CASSPTDWDRGNGYTF.

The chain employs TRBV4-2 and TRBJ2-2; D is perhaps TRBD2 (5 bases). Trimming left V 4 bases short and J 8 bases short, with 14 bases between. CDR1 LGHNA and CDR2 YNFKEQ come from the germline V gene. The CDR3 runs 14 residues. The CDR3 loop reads CASSPRGSRGELFF. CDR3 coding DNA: TGTGCCAGCAGCCCCAGAGGGTCTAGGGGGGAGCTGTTTTTT.

CDR3 nucleotide sequence: TGTGCCAGCAGCTTGTTAGGGGTTGGAAACACCATATATTTT. This codes for CASSLLGVGNTIYF. The chain couples TRBV7-2 to TRBJ1-3, with D tentatively TRBD1 (5 bases). The ends were cut back, 3 bases at V and 3 bases at J, with 9 bases in the middle. Germline values: CDR1 SGHTA, CDR2 FQGNSA. This CDR3 contains 14 residues. Supplemented by reference TRBV7-2 and TRBJ1-3, the full variable domain reads GAGVSQSPSNKVTEKGKDVELRCDPISGHTALYWYRQSLGQGLEFLIYFQGNSAPDKSGLPSDRFSAERTGGSVSTLTIQRTQQEDSAVYLCASSLLGVGNTIYFGEGSWLTVV.

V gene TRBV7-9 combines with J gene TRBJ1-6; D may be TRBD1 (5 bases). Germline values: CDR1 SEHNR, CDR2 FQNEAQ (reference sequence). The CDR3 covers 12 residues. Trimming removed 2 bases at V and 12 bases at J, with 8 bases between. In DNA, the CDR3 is TGTGCCAGCAGCTTAATGGGGGGACCCCTCCACTTT. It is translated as CASSLMGGPLHF. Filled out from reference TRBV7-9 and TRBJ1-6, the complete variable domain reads DTGVSQNPRHKITKRGQNVTFRCDPISEHNRLYWYRQTLGQGPEFLTYFQNEAQLEKSRLLSDRFSAERPKGSFSTLEIQRTEQGDSAMYLCASSLMGGPLHFGNGTRLTVT.

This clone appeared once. The CDR3 region has the DNA TGTGCCAGCAGCCTCGGACACGTCATTAGCCTCTACACTGAAGCTTTCTTT. This encodes CASSLGHVISLYTEAFF. V gene TRBV7-2 combines with J gene TRBJ1-1; tentative D call: TRBD1 (5 bases). The CDR3 has 17 amino acids. CDR1 and CDR2 (germline): SGHTA, FQGNSA. With 5 bases removed from V and 3 bases from J, the gap between germline ends came to 22 bases.

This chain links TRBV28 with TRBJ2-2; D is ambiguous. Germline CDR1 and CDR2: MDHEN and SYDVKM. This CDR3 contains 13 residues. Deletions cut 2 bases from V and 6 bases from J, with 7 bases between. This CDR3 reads CASSLLRAGELFF. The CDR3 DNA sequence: TGTGCCAGCAGTTTACTGAGAGCCGGGGAGCTGTTTTTT. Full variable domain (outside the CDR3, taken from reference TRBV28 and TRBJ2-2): DVKVTQSSRYLVKRTGEKVFLECVQDMDHENMFWYRQDPGLGLRLIYFSYDVKMKEKGDIPEGYSVSREKKERFSLILESASTNQTSMYLCASSLLRAGELFFGEGSRLTVL.

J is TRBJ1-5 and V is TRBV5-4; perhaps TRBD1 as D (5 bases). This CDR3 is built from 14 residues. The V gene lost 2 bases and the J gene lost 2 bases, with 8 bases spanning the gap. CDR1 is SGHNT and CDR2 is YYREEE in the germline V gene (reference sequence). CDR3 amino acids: CASSFWGGNQPQHF. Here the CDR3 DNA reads TGTGCCAGCAGCTTTTGGGGCGGCAATCAGCCCCAGCATTTT.

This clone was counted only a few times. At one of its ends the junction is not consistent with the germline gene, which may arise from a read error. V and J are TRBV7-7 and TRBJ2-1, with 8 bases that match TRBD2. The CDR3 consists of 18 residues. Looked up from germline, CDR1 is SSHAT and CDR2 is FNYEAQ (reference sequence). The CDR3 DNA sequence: TGTGCTAGCAGCTTAGGTCGCGGGGGGCCTAACTACTACAATGAGCAGTTCTTC. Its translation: CASSLGRGGPNYYNEQFF.

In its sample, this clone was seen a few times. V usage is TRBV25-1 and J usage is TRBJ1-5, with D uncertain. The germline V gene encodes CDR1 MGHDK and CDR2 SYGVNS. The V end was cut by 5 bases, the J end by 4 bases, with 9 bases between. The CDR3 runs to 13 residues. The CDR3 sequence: CASSPGANQPQHF. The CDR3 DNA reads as TGTGCCAGCAGTCCAGGCGCGAATCAGCCCCAGCATTTT.

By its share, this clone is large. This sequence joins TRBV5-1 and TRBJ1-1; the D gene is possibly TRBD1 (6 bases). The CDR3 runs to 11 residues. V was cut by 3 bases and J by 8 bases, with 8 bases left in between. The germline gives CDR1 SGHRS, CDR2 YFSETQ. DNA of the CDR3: TGCGCCAGCAGCTCCAGGGGAGAAGCTTTCTTT. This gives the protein CASSSRGEAFF.

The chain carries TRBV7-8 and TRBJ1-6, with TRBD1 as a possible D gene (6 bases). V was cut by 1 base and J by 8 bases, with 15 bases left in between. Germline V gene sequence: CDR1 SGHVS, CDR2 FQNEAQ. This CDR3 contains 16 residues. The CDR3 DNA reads TGTGCCAGCAGCTTAGGTACAGGGATCGGCGATTCACCCCTCCACTTT. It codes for CASSLGTGIGDSPLHF.

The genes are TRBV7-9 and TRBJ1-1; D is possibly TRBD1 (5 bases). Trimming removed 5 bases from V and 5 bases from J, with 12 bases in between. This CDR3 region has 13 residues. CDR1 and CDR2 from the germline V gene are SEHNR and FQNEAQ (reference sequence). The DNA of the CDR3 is TGTGCCAGCAGCCCTCAGGGAGAGACTGAAGCTTTCTTT. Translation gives CASSPQGETEAFF.

The CDR3 sequence is CASSFTGGYTYNEQFF. The CDR3 nucleotides are TGTGCCAGCAGCTTTACAGGGGGCTATACCTACAATGAGCAGTTCTTC. The chain carries TRBV7-8 and TRBJ2-1, with 9 bases that match TRBD1. CDR3 length: 16 residues. Trimming removed 3 bases from V and 2 bases from J; junction bases left unmatched: 5. Germline V gives CDR1 SGHVS, CDR2 FQNEAQ.

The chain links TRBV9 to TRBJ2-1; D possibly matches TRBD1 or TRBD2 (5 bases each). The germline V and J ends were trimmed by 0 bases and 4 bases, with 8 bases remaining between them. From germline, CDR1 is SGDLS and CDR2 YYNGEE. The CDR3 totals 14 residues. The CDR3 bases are TGTGCCAGCAGCGTAGGGGGCGGGTACAATGAGCAGTTCTTC. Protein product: CASSVGGGYNEQFF.